This is a list of T cell receptor beta chains from one sample in a study of shared clonotypes between healthy human individuals. Generated by immunoSEQ multiplex PCR, the TCRdb table keeps only in-frame clones and is missing some. The sample carries roughly 2,000,000 clones, 85% to 95% recorded once. Sequencing was done on a sample of naive CD8+ T cells sorted from blood. These receptors originate from a man aged 18 to 30 in good health. The CDR3 runs from the conserved cysteine through the conserved F or W. A D gene is named only where the DNA matches it firmly. Clone size is not always given. Where it is, it says once, few, many or a class for expanded clones.

>TRBD2|TRBJ2-1|TRBV27|once
CASSPPPAGGRSYNEQFF
TGTGCCAGCAGTCCCCCTCCAGCGGGGGGCCGTTCCTACAATGAGCAGTTCTTC
>.|TRBJ1-2|TRBV15|.
CATSRDRGEEGVGGYTF
TGTGCCACCAGCAGAGATCGGGGAGAGGAGGGGGTAGGCGGCTACACCTTC
>TRBD1|TRBJ2-7|TRBV6-1|.
CASSFRDRTYEQYF
TGTGCCAGCAGTTTCCGGGACAGGACGTACGAGCAGTACTTC
>TRBD1|TRBJ2-7|TRBV6-5|once
CASSYSGQTYEQYF
TGTGCCAGCAGTTACTCGGGACAGACCTACGAGCAGTACTTC
>.|TRBJ2-7|TRBV11-1|once
CASSFGGGSYEQYF
TGTGCCAGCAGCTTCGGTGGGGGCTCCTACGAGCAGTACTTC
>TRBD1|TRBJ2-5|TRBV27|.
CASRPGTGALQETQYF
TGTGCCAGCAGACCCGGGACAGGGGCCCTCCAAGAGACCCAGTACTTC
>TRBD1|TRBJ2-7|TRBV2|.
CASRESPGQGRYEQYF
TGTGCCAGCAGGGAAAGCCCGGGACAGGGTCGCTACGAGCAGTACTTC
>.|TRBJ2-5|TRBV9|.
CASSVDPDSEETQYF
TGTGCCAGCAGCGTAGACCCGGACTCCGAAGAGACCCAGTACTTC
>.|TRBJ2-5|TRBV9|.
CASSSSDREPTTSETQYF
TGTGCCAGCAGCTCCAGTGACCGGGAGCCTACGACTTCAGAGACCCAGTACTTC
>.|TRBJ2-2|TRBV7-2|few
CASSFLNTGELFF
TGTGCCAGCAGCTTCCTCAACACCGGGGAGCTGTTTTTT
>TRBD2|TRBJ2-3|TRBV9|.
CASSREGTTDTQYF
TGTGCCAGCAGCCGGGAGGGGACCACAGATACGCAGTATTTT
>.|TRBJ2-7|TRBV4-1|.
CASSQLFLSAGSNEQYF
TGCGCCAGCAGCCAATTGTTTCTGTCGGCAGGGAGCAACGAGCAGTACTTC
>TRBD1|TRBJ1-5|TRBV7-9|.
CASSRTGTGTNQPQHF
TGTGCCAGCAGCCGGACCGGGACAGGAACTAATCAGCCCCAGCATTTT
>.|TRBJ1-2|TRBV15|.
CATRAGGADGYTF
TGTGCCACCAGGGCGGGGGGGGCGGATGGCTACACCTTC
>TRBD1|TRBJ1-1|TRBV7-9|.
CASSLPLLRQGAYNTEAFF
TGTGCCAGCAGCTTACCCTTGCTGAGACAGGGGGCGTATAACACTGAAGCTTTCTTT
>.|TRBJ2-5|TRBV27|.
CASSLSNSQETQYF
TGTGCCAGCAGTTTATCGAACAGCCAAGAGACCCAGTACTTC
>.|TRBJ1-1|TRBV29-1|.
CSAMTGITEAFF
TGCAGCGCTATGACGGGTATCACTGAAGCTTTCTTT
>.|TRBJ1-5|TRBV28|.
CASSSQGNNQPQHF
TGTGCCAGCAGTTCTCAGGGAAACAATCAGCCCCAGCATTTT
>.|TRBJ2-3|TRBV2|.
CASSEGQGSTDTQYF
TGTGCCAGCAGTGAAGGGCAGGGGAGCACAGATACGCAGTATTTT
>.|TRBJ2-7|TRBV4-1|.
CASSQVDNSYEQYF
TGCGCCAGCAGCCAAGTGGATAACTCCTACGAGCAGTACTTC
>.|TRBJ2-7|TRBV4-1|.
CASSQALTYEQYF
TGCGCCAGCAGCCAAGCCCTGACATACGAGCAGTACTTC
>.|TRBJ2-5|TRBV2|once
CASSELGSEETQYF
TGTGCCAGCAGTGAACTCGGCAGTGAAGAGACCCAGTACTTC
>.|TRBJ1-6|TRBV5-1|.
CASSGGLGNSPLHF
TGCGCCAGCAGCGGGGGTCTCGGAAATTCACCCCTCCACTTT
>TRBD1|TRBJ1-6|TRBV4-1|.
CASSQDGLDRVELALHF
TGCGCCAGCAGCCAAGACGGCCTGGACAGGGTAGAATTGGCCCTCCACTTT
>.|TRBJ2-7|TRBV4-3|.
CASRLDPDSSYEQYF
TGCGCCAGCAGACTAGACCCGGACAGCTCCTACGAGCAGTACTTC